This T cell receptor beta chain was obtained from a study of CD8+ T cells in alopecia areata. Findings and limits, study-wide: Clonality in lesional scalp, especially alopecia totalis/universalis, exceeded that of normal scalp. Scalp specimens additionally yield sequences from normal skin's resident alphabeta T cells.

Lesional scalp punch biopsies and peripheral blood came from alopecia areata patients. Investigators sorted PBMCs to obtain both CD4+ and CD8+ T cells. Trimming at V came to 5 bases and at J to 5 bases, leaving 7 bases not matched to a gene. The V gene's germline CDR1 is SQVTM and CDR2 ANQGSEA. This CDR3 comprises 13 residues. As concerns this clone: The antigen is undetermined.

The authors extracted RNA and reverse transcribed it into cDNA as the sequencing template. The method was immunoSEQ multiplex PCR; TCRdb's version includes in-frame clones alone and lacks a portion of them. The profile shows 100,000 to 150,000 clones, roughly 50% of them singletons. What was sequenced was NKG2D-low CD8+ T cells sorted from blood. The TCR originated in a human donor with alopecia areata. This chain connects TRBV29-1 to TRBJ2-5, with 8 bases identical to TRBD1. CDR3 DNA: TGCAGCGTTCCCGGGACAGGTGCGGAGACCCAGTACTTC. As protein: CSVPGTGAETQYF.